These 30 T cell receptor beta chains share one sample of origin, sequenced in a study of response to subunit inactivated influenza vaccine. A single record per CDR3 protein comes from TCRdb applying MiXCR to the RT-PCR reads. The repertoire includes 550,000 to 800,000 distinct CDR3 sequences, 15% to 18% of them detected once, and 11% sits in the top ten. This sample comprised PBMCs from blood, obtained roughly 13 days after vaccination. Source of these receptors: a man between 50 and 59 years old who received an inactivated influenza vaccine.

This clonotype appeared a few times. The chain carries TRBV9 and TRBJ2-1; the match to TRBD2 covers 7 bases. Looked up from germline, CDR1 is SGDLS and CDR2 is YYNGEE. This CDR3 region has 18 residues. V lost 4 bases and J lost 0; bases outside the gene matches: 13. This CDR3 is CASSPPSGRESSYNEQFF. In DNA, the CDR3 is TGTGCCAGCAGCCCCCCCTCAGGGCGGGAGAGCTCCTACAATGAGCAGTTCTTC.

The J gene is TRBJ2-4, the V gene TRBV11-2, with D unresolved. In germline, CDR1 is SGHAT, CDR2 FQNNGV. Trimming removed 3 bases from V and 0 bases from J, with 15 bases in between. CDR3 size: 17 residues. Written as DNA, the CDR3 is TGTGCCAGCAGCTTCTTCCGGGCCAGATTAGCCAAAAACATTCAGTACTTC. Protein: CASSFFRARLAKNIQYF.

The V gene is TRBV7-6, the J gene TRBJ1-2, with 7 nucleotides matching TRBD1. Germline lookup yields CDR1 SGHVS and CDR2 FNYEAQ. The V and J ends lost 4 bases and 6 bases, in that order; junction bases with no gene match: 11. This CDR3 has 15 amino acids. CDR3 bases: TGTGCCAGCAGCTCCCCGGGCAGGGGGGTCCATGGCTACACCTTC. It yields the protein CASSSPGRGVHGYTF.

This clonotype was seen at least ten times. CDR3 sequence reads: CASSLATGEETQYF. CDR3 sequence (DNA): TGCGCCAGCAGCTTGGCTACAGGGGAAGAGACCCAGTACTTC. This sequence joins TRBV5-1 and TRBJ2-5, with 7 bases lining up with TRBD1. The CDR3 is made up of 14 amino acids. V dropped 0 bases and J dropped 3; count of bases not matched to a gene: 2. Germline CDR1 SGHRS, CDR2 YFSETQ.

The chain has TRBV7-2 and TRBJ2-5, with 7 bases that match TRBD1. V was clipped by 2 bases and J by 2 bases; unmatched bases: 5. The CDR3 is 15 amino acids. Per the germline V gene, CDR1 is SGHTA and CDR2 is FQGNSA. The CDR3 spells CASSLWGQSQETQYF. The CDR3 DNA reads TGTGCCAGCAGCTTATGGGGACAGTCACAAGAGACCCAGTACTTC.

The chain recombines TRBV2 with TRBJ2-3, with D unclear. The CDR3 has 12 amino acids. Germline-derived CDR1 and CDR2 are SNHLY and FYNNEI. V was pared by 4 bases and J by 5 bases, with 7 bases between. CDR3 loop: CASSGYGDTQYF. CDR3 nucleotide sequence: TGTGCCAGCAGTGGCTATGGAGATACGCAGTATTTT.

This clonotype occurred a few times. The chain links TRBV7-9 to TRBJ2-3; D not resolved. V lost 5 bases and J 3 bases, leaving 18 bases between the germline ends. Germline CDR1 and CDR2: SEHNR and FQNEAQ (reference sequence). This CDR3 comprises 16 residues. CDR3 in DNA: TGTGCCAGCAGCACGTCGGTTGGGGTGTGGACAGATACGCAGTATTTT. Translating gives CASSTSVGVWTDTQYF.

In its sample, this clonotype was seen a few times. The chain recombines TRBV20-1 with TRBJ2-1; D unresolved. From germline, CDR1 is DFQATT and CDR2 SNEGSKA (reference sequence). The CDR3 sequence is 12 residues long. With 3 bases removed from V and 13 bases from J, the gap between germline ends came to 16 bases. The CDR3 DNA is TGCAGTGCTAGTCAGGCGGAGAACTATCAGTTCTTC. This codes for CSASQAENYQFF.

This clonotype was found many times. This chain links TRBV20-1 with TRBJ2-4; D is ambiguous. Germline CDR1 DFQATT, CDR2 SNEGSKA (reference sequence). Trimming pared 5 bases from V and 8 bases from J, leaving 13 bases between. The CDR3 is 12 amino acids. CDR3 DNA: TGCAGTGCTGACACCGGGCGGCACATTCAGTACTTC. This translates into CSADTGRHIQYF.

This clonotype was seen a few times. The chain has TRBV12-3 or TRBV12-4 and TRBJ2-1; D is possibly TRBD2 (5 bases). The V and J ends lost 6 bases and 8 bases respectively, with 11 bases between them. This CDR3 has 12 residues. CDR3 coding DNA: TGTGCCAGCAGGCCCACTAGTTATGAGCAGTTCTTC. It translates to CASRPTSYEQFF.

This clonotype was counted only a few times. This chain links TRBV6-2 or TRBV6-3 with TRBJ2-1; 11 nucleotides agree with TRBD2. Germline V gives CDR1 MNHEY, CDR2 SVGEGT. The CDR3 loop spans 15 amino acids. The V and J ends lost 5 bases and 6 bases, in that order; junction bases with no gene match: 6. Here the CDR3 DNA reads TGTGCCAGCAGTATCATCACTAGCGGGGGCAATGAGCAGTTCTTC. Translated, it gives CASSIITSGGNEQFF.

The V gene is TRBV12-3 or TRBV12-4, the J gene TRBJ2-5; D is unclear. The CDR3 has 15 residues. V was trimmed by 2 bases and J by 5 bases, leaving 15 bases between them. The CDR3: CASSLTLTPGETQYF. The CDR3 DNA is TGTGCCAGCAGTTTAACGCTTACGCCCGGGGAGACCCAGTACTTC.

The chain uses TRBV7-9 and TRBJ1-6; TRBD1 is a possible D gene (5 bases). CDR3 length equals 15 residues. The V end lost 1 base, the J end lost 9 bases, and 13 bases lay between the germline ends. Per germline, CDR1 SEHNR and CDR2 FQNEAQ (reference sequence). CDR3 in amino acids: CASSLDAGYRSPLHF. In DNA form, the CDR3 reads TGTGCCAGCAGCTTAGACGCAGGGTATCGTTCACCCCTCCACTTT.

The V call is TRBV6-2 or TRBV6-3, the J call TRBJ2-1, with a possible D match to TRBD2 (7 bases). Germline CDR1 is MNHEY and CDR2 is SVGEGT. Trimming took 7 bases from V and 7 from J, leaving 20 bases between them. This CDR3 has 15 amino acids. CDR3 in amino acids: CASNFGGQGKNEQFF. The CDR3 DNA is TGTGCCAGCAACTTCGGGGGGCAGGGGAAGAATGAGCAGTTCTTC.

This clonotype was observed a few times. CDR3 sequence: CASKSGQGGNEKLFF. In DNA, the CDR3 is TGCGCCAGCAAGTCGGGACAGGGGGGTAATGAAAAACTGTTTTTT. This chain connects TRBV5-1 to TRBJ1-4, with TRBD1 matching 11 bases. In germline, CDR1 is SGHRS, CDR2 YFSETQ. Trimming removed 6 bases from V and 4 bases from J; junction bases left unmatched: 5. The CDR3 consists of 15 residues. The whole variable domain, remainder taken from reference TRBV5-1 and TRBJ1-4, is KAGVTQTPRYLIKTRGQQVTLSCSPISGHRSVSWYQQTPGQGLQFLFEYFSETQRNKGNFPGRFSGRQFSNSRSEMNVSTLELGDSALYLCASKSGQGGNEKLFFGSGTQLSVL.

This clonotype turned up a few times. V and J are TRBV20-1 and TRBJ2-7, with D unclear. This CDR3 has 12 residues. Germline V CDR1 and CDR2: DFQATT, SNEGSKA (reference sequence). The V end was cut by 1 base, the J end by 5 bases, with 9 bases between. This chain's CDR3 is CSARGNVDEQYF. The CDR3 DNA follows: TGCAGTGCTAGAGGCAATGTCGACGAGCAGTACTTC.

This clonotype was seen a handful of times. J is TRBJ2-2 and V is TRBV6-2 or TRBV6-3; TRBD1 agrees at 8 bases. The CDR3 is 15 residues long. J lost 6 bases, V lost 6 bases, and 9 bases had no gene match. CDR1 MNHEY and CDR2 SVGEGT come from the germline V gene. The CDR3 nucleotides read TGTGCCAGCAGAGAGGCAGGGGGCGCCCCCGGGGAGCTGTTTTTT. Its protein product is CASREAGGAPGELFF.

The chain links TRBV7-2 to TRBJ2-2; the match to TRBD2 covers 12 bases. The germline V gene encodes CDR1 SGHTA and CDR2 FQGNSA. V was clipped by 4 bases and J by 4 bases; unmatched bases: 7. CDR3 length: 17 amino acids. CDR3 DNA sequence: TGTGCCAGCAGCTCCCTACCGGGACTAGCGGGCACCGGGGAGCTGTTTTTT. The encoded protein is CASSSLPGLAGTGELFF.

Only a few counts were recorded for this clonotype. This chain connects TRBV20-1 to TRBJ2-2; TRBD1 matches 11 bases. The V gene's germline CDR1 is DFQATT and CDR2 SNEGSKA (reference sequence). V lost 6 bases and J lost 6; bases outside the gene matches: 9. The CDR3 covers 15 residues. The CDR3 bases are TGCAGTGCACTCACCGGACAGGGGGCTTCCGGGGAGCTGTTTTTT. It codes for CSALTGQGASGELFF.

V usage is TRBV7-3 and J usage is TRBJ2-2; 16 nucleotides match TRBD2. The CDR3 runs to 18 residues. Germline V gives CDR1 SGHTA, CDR2 FQGTGA. The V gene end was trimmed by 5 bases and the J gene end by 3 bases; junction bases not matched to a gene: 6. CDR3 sequence (DNA): TGTGCCAGCAGCCTACTGGGGACTAGCGGGAGGGACACCGGGGAGCTGTTTTTT. Amino acids: CASSLLGTSGRDTGELFF.

The chain combines TRBV13 with TRBJ2-1; D might be TRBD2 (6 bases). Germline CDR1 is PRHDT and CDR2 is FYEKMQ (reference sequence). Trimming shortened V by 4 bases and J by 10 bases, and 17 bases separated the two germline ends. This CDR3 is built from 14 residues. The CDR3 DNA is TGTGCCAGCAGCTATTTGGGACCGGGACTCGAGCAGTTCTTC. Protein: CASSYLGPGLEQFF.

This clonotype showed up just a few times. The gene calls are TRBV9 and TRBJ1-5; no definite D call. V lost 4 bases and J lost 5, with 13 bases in between. This CDR3 has 14 residues. Germline assignment: CDR1 SGDLS and CDR2 YYNGEE. The chain's CDR3 is CASSLNGDYQPQHF. CDR3 nucleotides: TGTGCCAGCAGCCTTAATGGGGATTATCAGCCCCAGCATTTT. The variable domain in full, with the rest retrieved from reference TRBV9 and TRBJ1-5, is DSGVTQTPKHLITATGQRVTLRCSPRSGDLSVYWYQQSLDQGLQFLIQYYNGEERAKGNILERFSAQQFPDLHSELNLSSLELGDSALYFCASSLNGDYQPQHFGDGTRLSIL.

This clonotype came up a few times. This rearrangement joins TRBV29-1 to TRBJ2-5; 7 nucleotides line up with TRBD1. From germline, CDR1 is SQVTM and CDR2 ANQGSEA. CDR3 length equals 12 residues. The V segment lost 6 bases and the J segment 1 base; nucleotides outside the gene matches: 2. The CDR3 loop is CSVDRLQETQYF. The CDR3 DNA reads as TGCAGCGTGGACAGGCTCCAAGAGACCCAGTACTTC.

The rearrangement links TRBV2 to TRBJ1-1; D is perhaps TRBD1 (6 bases). The CDR3 totals 15 residues. Germline V gene lookup returns CDR1 SNHLY and CDR2 FYNNEI. Trimming took 2 bases from V and 1 from J, leaving 11 bases between them. CDR3 sequence: CASSEFYRANTEAFF. For the CDR3, the DNA is TGTGCCAGCAGTGAATTCTACAGGGCGAACACTGAAGCTTTCTTT.

This clonotype was seen only a few times. The chain recombines TRBV29-1 with TRBJ1-5, with D uncertain. The germline V and J ends were trimmed by 5 bases and 5 bases, with 16 bases remaining between them. The germline gives CDR1 SQVTM, CDR2 ANQGSEA. CDR3 length equals 14 residues. The CDR3 DNA follows: TGCAGCGTTCGCACCGGGCCATTCGATCAGCCCCAGCATTTT. It encodes CSVRTGPFDQPQHF.

The rearrangement uses TRBV10-3 and TRBJ2-7; D may be TRBD2 (6 bases). Germline V gene data show CDR1 as ENHRY and CDR2 as SYGVKD. The CDR3 is 13 amino acids. V shed 3 bases and J shed 6 bases, with 12 bases lying between them. The CDR3 is CAISDPRRVEQYF. The CDR3 DNA reads TGTGCCATCAGTGACCCGAGGAGGGTCGAGCAGTACTTC.

This chain connects TRBV7-3 to TRBJ2-2; no clear D. Trimming left V 5 bases short and J 2 bases short, with 12 bases between. Per the germline V gene, CDR1 is SGHTA and CDR2 is FQGTGA. This CDR3 region has 15 residues. The CDR3 region has the DNA TGTGCCAGCAGCGCCATGGCAGGAAACACCGGGGAGCTGTTTTTT. This encodes CASSAMAGNTGELFF.

The J gene is TRBJ2-1, the V gene TRBV4-1; 10 bases fit TRBD2. Germline assignment: CDR1 MGHRA and CDR2 YSYEKL. This CDR3 region has 18 residues. Trimming removed 4 bases from V and 4 bases from J; junction bases left unmatched: 13. CDR3 in amino acids: CASSPGKFLAGVYNEQFF. CDR3 bases: TGCGCCAGCAGCCCCGGAAAGTTTCTAGCGGGGGTATACAATGAGCAGTTCTTC.

The genes are TRBV12-3 or TRBV12-4 and TRBJ2-3; 8 bases map to TRBD2. This CDR3 spans 16 amino acids. J gave up 5 bases and V 1 base, and 8 bases lay outside the gene matches. CDR3 in amino acids: CASSLGVLAVGDTQYF. Written as DNA, the CDR3 is TGTGCCAGCAGTTTAGGAGTACTAGCGGTGGGAGATACGCAGTATTTT.

The chain has TRBV5-1 and TRBJ2-5; possibly TRBD1 for D (6 bases). V lost 4 bases to trimming and J lost 5 bases, with 18 bases between them. Germline CDR1 SGHRS, CDR2 YFSETQ. The CDR3 covers 15 residues. The CDR3 loop is CASSASGTTRETQYF. The CDR3 DNA follows: TGCGCCAGCAGCGCCTCCGGGACAACGCGGGAGACCCAGTACTTC.